The 20 T cell receptor beta chains reported below all come from one sample, sequenced in a study of early stage breast cancer tumors. TCRdb keeps only in-frame clones here, not all; method: immunoSEQ multiplex PCR. The table shows approximately 33,000 clones, with roughly four fifths occurring only once. Sequencing input: blood. The receptors derive from a person aged 35-55 years with breast cancer.

This chain uses TRBV5-5 with TRBJ2-5; 10 bases line up with TRBD1. Per the germline V gene, CDR1 is SGHKS and CDR2 is YYEKEE (reference sequence). V lost 3 bases, J lost 6 bases, and 5 bases stayed unmatched. The CDR3 runs to 14 residues. The CDR3 nucleotides are TGTGCCAGCAGCTGGACAGGGGGTGGGAAGACCCAGTACTTC. Amino acid sequence: CASSWTGGGKTQYF.

This chain connects TRBV5-1 to TRBJ2-3; tentatively, D is TRBD2 (6 bases). The V end lost 3 bases, the J end lost 6 bases, and 11 bases lay between the germline ends. Germline assignment: CDR1 SGHRS and CDR2 YFSETQ. The CDR3 covers 13 residues. The CDR3 DNA is TGCGCCAGCAGCTCCGGGAGTGGGGATACGCAGTATTTT. Amino acids: CASSSGSGDTQYF.

The genes are TRBV5-4 and TRBJ2-7; weak D call: TRBD2 (6 bases). The germline V and J ends were trimmed by 5 bases and 0 bases, with 15 bases remaining between them. The germline V gene encodes CDR1 SGHNT and CDR2 YYREEE (reference sequence). The CDR3 loop spans 15 amino acids. The CDR3 here is CASSHGGETSYEQYF. CDR3 sequence (DNA): TGTGCCAGCAGTCACGGCGGGGAGACCTCCTACGAGCAGTACTTC.

The chain combines TRBV5-1 with TRBJ2-7; D not resolved. With 0 bases removed from V and 2 bases from J, the gap between germline ends came to 12 bases. Germline CDR1 reads SGHRS; CDR2 reads YFSETQ. The CDR3 extends over 15 amino acids. This CDR3 is CASSLEQEPTYEQYF. Written as DNA, the CDR3 is TGCGCCAGCAGCTTGGAGCAAGAACCTACCTACGAGCAGTACTTC. The full variable domain, completed using reference TRBV5-1 and TRBJ2-7, is KAGVTQTPRYLIKTRGQQVTLSCSPISGHRSVSWYQQTPGQGLQFLFEYFSETQRNKGNFPGRFSGRQFSNSRSEMNVSTLELGDSALYLCASSLEQEPTYEQYFGPGTRLTVT.

V gene TRBV7-3 combines with J gene TRBJ2-3; 7 nucleotides match TRBD1. In germline, CDR1 is SGHTA, CDR2 FQGTGA. J lost 7 bases, V lost 5 bases, and 9 bases had no gene match. The CDR3 is 14 amino acids. DNA for the CDR3: TGTGCCAGCAGCGCGACATTGACAGGGAATACGCAGTATTTT. This sequence encodes CASSATLTGNTQYF.

V gene TRBV27 combines with J gene TRBJ2-3; D unclear. The CDR3 is 13 residues long. The germline gives CDR1 MNHEY, CDR2 SMNVEV (reference sequence). V was trimmed by 5 bases and J by 5 bases, leaving 11 bases between them. The CDR3 nucleotides read TGTGCCAGCAGTCCCCCCGATAGAGATACGCAGTATTTT. Amino acids: CASSPPDRDTQYF.

The rearrangement joins TRBV5-6 to TRBJ2-5, with D tentatively TRBD1 (6 bases). The germline V gene has CDR1 SGHDT and CDR2 YYEEEE. The CDR3 consists of 14 residues. V lost 1 base to trimming and J lost 5 bases, with 12 bases between them. For the CDR3, the DNA is TGTGCCAGCAGCTTGTTAATCCAGGGGGAGACCCAGTACTTC. It encodes CASSLLIQGETQYF.

The rearrangement links TRBV25-1 to TRBJ2-3; D is possibly TRBD2 (7 bases). Between the trimmed V and J ends, which lost 2 bases and 1 base, there was a span of 13 bases. CDR1 and CDR2 from the germline V gene are MGHDK and SYGVNS. CDR3 length: 16 amino acids. This CDR3 is CASSEHGGARTDTQYF. The CDR3 coding sequence is TGTGCCAGCAGTGAACATGGGGGGGCTCGCACAGATACGCAGTATTTT.

Only a few counts were recorded for this clone. V gene TRBV7-8 combines with J gene TRBJ2-7; D is perhaps TRBD1 or TRBD2 (5 bases each). V was trimmed by 5 bases and J by 1 base, leaving 12 bases between them. Germline CDR1 reads SGHVS; CDR2 reads FQNEAQ. The CDR3 consists of 14 residues. CDR3 region: CASSQGRRSYEQYF. CDR3 bases: TGTGCCAGCAGCCAGGGACGCCGGTCCTACGAGCAGTACTTC.

This clone showed up just a few times. This chain joins TRBV7-7 and TRBJ2-7, with 9 positions matching TRBD1. Trimming took 3 bases from V and 3 from J; bases not matched to a gene: 6. The CDR3 loop spans 15 amino acids. In germline, CDR1 is SSHAT, CDR2 FNYEAQ (reference sequence). The CDR3 region is CASSFEGGQGYEQYF. CDR3 DNA sequence: TGTGCCAGCAGCTTTGAAGGGGGACAGGGCTACGAGCAGTACTTC. Using reference TRBV7-7 and TRBJ2-7 for the parts outside the CDR3, the full variable domain is GAGVSQSPRYKVTKRGQDVTLRCDPISSHATLYWYQQALGQGPEFLTYFNYEAQPDKSGLPSDRFSAERPEGSISTLTIQRTEQRDSAMYRCASSFEGGQGYEQYFGPGTRLTVT.

This chain uses TRBV27 with TRBJ2-1; 10 bases are a match to TRBD2. Germline lookup yields CDR1 MNHEY and CDR2 SMNVEV (reference sequence). This CDR3 spans 14 amino acids. V dropped 5 bases and J dropped 7; count of bases not matched to a gene: 5. The CDR3: CASSKREGGNEQFF. The CDR3 coding sequence is TGTGCCAGCAGTAAGCGGGAGGGGGGGAATGAGCAGTTCTTC.

The chain employs TRBV27 and TRBJ2-2, with a weak D call TRBD2 (5 bases). CDR3 length: 13 amino acids. The germline gives CDR1 MNHEY, CDR2 SMNVEV (reference sequence). V was trimmed by 8 bases and J by 5 bases, leaving 12 bases between them. For the CDR3, the DNA is TGTGCCAGCGGATTGAGGGTTACCGGGGAGCTGTTTTTT. It yields the protein CASGLRVTGELFF.

This clone has just a few counts. The junction departs from germline at one end; a sequencing error may be responsible. The gene calls are TRBV6-1 and TRBJ2-7, with 8 positions matching TRBD1. The germline V gene has CDR1 MNHNS and CDR2 SASEGT. This CDR3 has 12 residues. CDR3 DNA: TGTGCCAGCATTTCGGACAGGGTCATCTCCTTCTTC. This codes for CASISDRVISFF.

This clone was observed a single time. V usage is TRBV7-2 and J usage is TRBJ2-5; D is possibly TRBD2 (6 bases). Germline values: CDR1 SGHTA, CDR2 FQGNSA. The CDR3 consists of 15 residues. Deletions cut 4 bases from V and 5 bases from J, with 17 bases between. The CDR3 sequence: CASSWWDSRGETQYF. The CDR3 DNA sequence: TGTGCCAGCAGCTGGTGGGACTCCCGAGGGGAGACCCAGTACTTC.

The chain employs TRBV7-6 and TRBJ1-3, with 8 bases that match TRBD1. The CDR3 runs to 18 residues. Germline V gene sequence: CDR1 SGHVS, CDR2 FNYEAQ. Unmatched junction bases numbered 13, after V lost 2 bases and J lost 4 bases. CDR3 coding DNA: TGTGCCAGCAGCTTATATTACGGGGGTGCAGGGGGCGGAAACACCATATATTTT. Residues: CASSLYYGGAGGGNTIYF.

This clone was seen only a few times. The chain carries TRBV27 and TRBJ2-7, with 7 bases that match TRBD1. The ends lost 6 bases at V and 2 bases at J; junction bases unmatched: 7. This CDR3 region has 14 residues. Germline V gene data show CDR1 as MNHEY and CDR2 as SMNVEV (reference sequence). The CDR3 loop reads CASSPLTGPYEQYF. Here the CDR3 DNA reads TGTGCCAGCAGCCCACTGACAGGGCCCTACGAGCAGTACTTC.

The DNA of the CDR3 is TGTGCCAGCAGTTTATATAGTCCAGGAGAGACCCAGTACTTC. Translating it yields CASSLYSPGETQYF. The chain has TRBV27 and TRBJ2-5; D is uncertain. The length of the CDR3 is 14 residues. Germline lookup yields CDR1 MNHEY and CDR2 SMNVEV (reference sequence). Trimming took 1 base from V and 4 from J, leaving 10 bases between them.

This clone occurred once. V usage is TRBV7-2 and J usage is TRBJ2-7, with D perhaps TRBD1 (5 bases). The CDR3 totals 14 residues. Germline CDR1 and CDR2: SGHTA and FQGNSA. With 5 bases removed from V and 2 bases from J, the gap between germline ends came to 13 bases. The CDR3 nucleotides read TGTGCCAGCAGCCGTTGGGGCAGCACCTACGAGCAGTACTTC. Translating gives CASSRWGSTYEQYF.

This chain uses TRBV7-4 with TRBJ2-7; 8 bases fit TRBD1. Per germline, CDR1 SGHVT and CDR2 SQSDAQ. V shed 4 bases and J 3 bases; nucleotides not matched to a gene: 11. The CDR3 runs to 16 residues. CDR3 coding DNA: TGTGCCAGCAGCTACCGGCTCGGGACAGGCGACTACGAGCAGTACTTC. Amino acid sequence: CASSYRLGTGDYEQYF.

The chain combines TRBV19 with TRBJ1-2; possible D gene TRBD1, 6 bases. The CDR3 is 14 amino acids. V lost 3 bases, J lost 8 bases, and 16 bases lay in between. Germline assignment: CDR1 LNHDA and CDR2 SQIVND (reference sequence). CDR3 bases: TGTGCCAGTAGTATCCCGACAGGTTCTAACGGCTACACCTTC. Its protein is CASSIPTGSNGYTF.